The text below deals with one TCR beta chain. Its target antigen remains unknown. Per-base qualities were not stored, and no clone one base away is much larger. The instrument given in TCRdb is Illumina HiSeq 1500. In-frame beta chains were kept once TCRdb had trimmed the public reads at Q25 with fastp and called clones with MiXCR. Each CDR3 protein gets just one entry, which takes the most common genes and DNA from the rows behind it. This sample has more than 75,000 distinct CDR3 sequences in its table, and 25% to 30% of those were observed once. The ten biggest clones cover approximately 75% of the sample. V is cut by 7 bases and J by 4 bases, and the space between the germline ends is 16 bases. From cysteine to phenylalanine, the CDR3 is 14 amino acids long. The read is trimmed to its CDR3 DNA, 42 bases read in frame from base 1. The treatment or condition label, read with the paper, signifies: in vitro stimulation with specific CMV peptide epitopes to enrich CMV-specific T cells.

The data were obtained in a study of T cell repertoires in cytomegalovirus infection (dated by TCRdb to the late 2010s). In the study overall: Recently identified HLA-C-restricted CMV epitopes, whose presentation resists viral immunomodulation, were targeted by peptide stimulations together with well-studied HLA-B-restricted epitopes. Because public TCR beta signatures pointed to carriage of CMV infection together with the matching HLA type, the HLA type of each donor mattered for the analysis.

The full study reports these points: Carriers of CMV infection plus the relevant HLA type were discriminated by the cumulative frequency of public TCR beta family members in the study cohort and in an independent roughly 340-donor cohort. In the ex vivo response, HLA-C-restricted CMV-specific TCR beta clonotypes were dominant, and in two of eight donors the single most frequent clonotype came from this HLA-C-restricted group.

This material consisted of CD8+ T cells from cultured PBMCs, taken from culture after CMV antigen stimulation. The receptor was derived from a human donor in good health (CMV status not recorded). Some clones in this sample may be carry-over from other donors' samples. Rearrangement joined TRBV12-3 or TRBV12-4 to TRBJ2-5; the D gene remains uncertain. The nucleotides read TGTGCCAGCACCCCTCGCCCAGGTCGAGAGACCCAGTACTTC. Its protein product is CASTPRPGRETQYF.